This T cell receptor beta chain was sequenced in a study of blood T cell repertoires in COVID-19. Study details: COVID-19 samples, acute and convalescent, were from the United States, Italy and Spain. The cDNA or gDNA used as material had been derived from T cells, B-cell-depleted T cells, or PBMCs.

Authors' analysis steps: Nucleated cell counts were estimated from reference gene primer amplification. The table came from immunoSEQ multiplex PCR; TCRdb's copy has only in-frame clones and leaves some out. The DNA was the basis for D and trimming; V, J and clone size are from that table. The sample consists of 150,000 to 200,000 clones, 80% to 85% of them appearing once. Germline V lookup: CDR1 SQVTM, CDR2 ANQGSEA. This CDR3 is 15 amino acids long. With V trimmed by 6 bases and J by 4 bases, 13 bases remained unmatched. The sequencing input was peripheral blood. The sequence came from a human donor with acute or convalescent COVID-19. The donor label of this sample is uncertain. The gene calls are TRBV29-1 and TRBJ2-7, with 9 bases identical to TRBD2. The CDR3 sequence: CSVAIPSGERYEQYF. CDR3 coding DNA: TGCAGCGTCGCAATACCTAGCGGGGAAAGGTACGAGCAGTACTTC.